This entry lists 8 T cell receptor beta chains sequenced from one sample in a study of cytomegalovirus exposure and HLA in healthy donors. The protocol was immunoSEQ multiplex PCR, while the TCRdb copy is restricted to in-frame clones and leaves out a portion. The data hold 130,000 or so clones, with 89% observed a single time. Sequencing was done on a sample of PBMCs. The receptor source for this set is a woman under 30 in good health and CMV-seropositive.

The V gene is TRBV2, the J gene TRBJ1-4; TRBD1 matches at 11 bases. The CDR3 has 15 residues. Trimming cost V 7 bases and J 3 bases; bases outside gene matches: 4. The germline CDR1 and CDR2 sequences are SNHLY and FYNNEI. The CDR3 is CASKGTGGANEKLFF. The CDR3 nucleotides are TGTGCCAGCAAGGGGACAGGGGGAGCTAATGAAAAACTGTTTTTT.

This rearrangement joins TRBV28 to TRBJ2-1; 7 bases match TRBD2. There are 16 residues in the CDR3. The junction had 12 bases not matched to a gene; V was cut back by 10 bases and J by 0 bases. Germline V gene lookup returns CDR1 MDHEN and CDR2 SYDVKM. For the CDR3, the DNA is TGTGCCACATCCCCTCGCGGGAGACGCTCCTACAATGAGCAGTTCTTC. Translated, it gives CATSPRGRRSYNEQFF.

V is TRBV6-1 and J is TRBJ1-2; D remains ambiguous. This CDR3 is built from 14 residues. The germline CDR1 and CDR2 sequences are MNHNS and SASEGT. Trimming shortened V by 6 bases and J by 4 bases, and 15 bases separated the two germline ends. The CDR3 coding sequence is TGTGCCAGCAGACTAGCGGCCGGCCCCTATGGCTACACCTTC. It specifies CASRLAAGPYGYTF.

V is TRBV6-6 and J is TRBJ1-1; 7 bases fit TRBD1. J gave up 2 bases and V 2 bases, and 5 bases lay outside the gene matches. Germline CDR1 reads MNHNY; CDR2 reads SVGAGI (reference sequence). This CDR3 region has 15 residues. DNA for the CDR3: TGTGCCAGCAGTTACGGATACAGGGGAAACACTGAAGCTTTCTTT. Translating gives CASSYGYRGNTEAFF.

This clone was observed a handful of times. The chain has TRBV7-9 and TRBJ1-2, with D hard to call. The CDR3 has 13 amino acids. Deletions cut 5 bases from V and 5 bases from J, with 12 bases between. In germline, CDR1 is SEHNR, CDR2 FQNEAQ (reference sequence). The CDR3: CASSLTSGYGYTF. Here the CDR3 DNA reads TGTGCCAGCAGCCTGACTAGTGGGTATGGCTACACCTTC. Drawing the rest from reference TRBV7-9 and TRBJ1-2, the complete variable domain is DTGVSQNPRHKITKRGQNVTFRCDPISEHNRLYWYRQTLGQGPEFLTYFQNEAQLEKSRLLSDRFSAERPKGSFSTLEIQRTEQGDSAMYLCASSLTSGYGYTFGSGTRLTVV.

The chain has TRBV5-4 and TRBJ2-2; D is undetermined. This CDR3 has 13 amino acids. Germline V gene sequence: CDR1 SGHNT, CDR2 YYREEE (reference sequence). Trimming took off 3 bases at V and 6 bases at J, with 9 bases between the two ends. The chain's CDR3 is CASSSLSSGELFF. The CDR3 DNA reads as TGTGCCAGCAGCTCCCTGTCTTCCGGGGAGCTGTTTTTT. The entire variable domain, with the rest obtained from reference TRBV5-4 and TRBJ2-2, is as follows: ETGVTQSPTHLIKTRGQQVTLRCSSQSGHNTVSWYQQALGQGPQFIFQYYREEENGRGNFPPRFSGLQFPNYSSELNVNALELDDSALYLCASSSLSSGELFFGEGSRLTVL.

In its sample, this clone was seen once. The gene calls are TRBV6-5 and TRBJ1-3; D is ambiguous. This CDR3 is built from 16 residues. Trimming left V 3 bases short and J 2 bases short, with 14 bases between. Germline lookup yields CDR1 MNHEY and CDR2 SVGAGI. Written as DNA, the CDR3 is TGTGCCAGCAGTTATTTCGGGAGTATGCCTGGAAACACCATATATTTT. This encodes CASSYFGSMPGNTIYF.

V is TRBV9 and J is TRBJ2-7; 9 nucleotides agree with TRBD1. Germline V gene sequence: CDR1 SGDLS, CDR2 YYNGEE. Trimming cost V 4 bases and J 6 bases; bases outside gene matches: 11. The CDR3 contains 15 residues. The CDR3 region is CASSPQTGTGREQYF. CDR3 in DNA: TGTGCCAGCAGCCCTCAGACTGGGACAGGGCGCGAGCAGTACTTC.